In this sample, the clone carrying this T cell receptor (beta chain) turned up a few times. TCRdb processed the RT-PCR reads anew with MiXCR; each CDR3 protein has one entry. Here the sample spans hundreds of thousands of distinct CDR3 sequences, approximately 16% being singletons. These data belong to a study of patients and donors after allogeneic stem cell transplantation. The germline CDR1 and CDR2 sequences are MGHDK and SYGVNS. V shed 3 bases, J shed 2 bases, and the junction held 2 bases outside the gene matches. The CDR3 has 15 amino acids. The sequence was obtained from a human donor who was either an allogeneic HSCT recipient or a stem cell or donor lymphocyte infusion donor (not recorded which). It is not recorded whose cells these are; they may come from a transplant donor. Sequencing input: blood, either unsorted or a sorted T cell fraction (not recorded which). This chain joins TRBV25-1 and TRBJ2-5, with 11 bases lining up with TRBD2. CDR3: CASSDRLAGQETQYF. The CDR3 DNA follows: TGTGCCAGCAGTGATCGACTAGCGGGGCAAGAGACCCAGTACTTC.